This T cell receptor (beta chain) was observed in a study of patients and donors after allogeneic stem cell transplantation. TCRdb itself ran the RT-PCR reads through MiXCR, one entry per CDR3 protein. The data contain 20,000 to 30,000 distinct CDR3 sequences, approximately 42% of them seen just once; the ten biggest clones take up roughly three quarters. Germline-derived CDR1 and CDR2 are SGHVS and FNYEAQ. V lost 1 base to trimming and J lost 9 bases, with 13 bases between them. This CDR3 contains 15 residues. This TCR came from a human donor who was either an allogeneic HSCT recipient or a stem cell or donor lymphocyte infusion donor (not recorded which). It is not recorded whose cells these are; they may come from a transplant donor. The sample was blood, either unsorted or a sorted T cell fraction (not recorded which). V usage is TRBV7-6 and J usage is TRBJ1-6; D unclear. The CDR3 bases are TGTGCCAGCAGCTTAGTGACCTTGGGGATTTCACCCCTCCACTTT. Translated: CASSLVTLGISPLHF.